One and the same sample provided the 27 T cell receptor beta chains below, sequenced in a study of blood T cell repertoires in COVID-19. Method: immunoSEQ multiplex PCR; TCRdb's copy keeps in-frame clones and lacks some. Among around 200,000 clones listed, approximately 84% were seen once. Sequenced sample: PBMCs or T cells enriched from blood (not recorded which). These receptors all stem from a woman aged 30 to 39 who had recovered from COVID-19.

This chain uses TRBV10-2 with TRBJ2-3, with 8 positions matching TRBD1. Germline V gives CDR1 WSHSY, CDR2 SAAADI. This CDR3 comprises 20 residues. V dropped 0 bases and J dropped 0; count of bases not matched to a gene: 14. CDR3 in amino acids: CASSESGTGRPWSSTDTQYF. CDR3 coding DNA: TGCGCCAGCAGTGAGTCCGGGACAGGTCGTCCCTGGTCTAGCACAGATACGCAGTATTTT.

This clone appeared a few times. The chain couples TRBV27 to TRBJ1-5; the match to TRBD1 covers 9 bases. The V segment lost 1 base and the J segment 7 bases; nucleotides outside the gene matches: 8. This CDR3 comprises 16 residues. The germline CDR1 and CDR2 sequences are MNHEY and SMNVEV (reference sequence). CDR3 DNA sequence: TGTGCCAGCAGTTTATGGTCGGGACAGGGTATACAGCCCCAGCATTTT. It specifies CASSLWSGQGIQPQHF.

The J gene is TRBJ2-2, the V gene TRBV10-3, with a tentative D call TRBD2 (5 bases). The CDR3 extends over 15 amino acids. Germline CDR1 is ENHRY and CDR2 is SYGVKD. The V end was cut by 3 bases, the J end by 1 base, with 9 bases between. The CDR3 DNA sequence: TGTGCCATCAGTGAAAACAGCGGGAACACCGGGGAGCTGTTTTTT. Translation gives CAISENSGNTGELFF.

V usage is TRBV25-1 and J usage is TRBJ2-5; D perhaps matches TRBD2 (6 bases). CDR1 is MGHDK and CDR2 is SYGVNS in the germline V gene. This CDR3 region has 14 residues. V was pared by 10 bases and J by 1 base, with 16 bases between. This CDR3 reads CATRVRGCQETQYF. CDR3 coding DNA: TGTGCCACCCGTGTGCGGGGTTGCCAAGAGACCCAGTACTTC.

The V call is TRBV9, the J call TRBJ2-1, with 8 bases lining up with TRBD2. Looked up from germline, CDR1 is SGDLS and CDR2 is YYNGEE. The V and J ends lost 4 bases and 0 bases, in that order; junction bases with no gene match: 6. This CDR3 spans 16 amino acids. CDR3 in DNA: TGTGCCAGCAGCAAGACTAGCGACCTCTCCTACAATGAGCAGTTCTTC. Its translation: CASSKTSDLSYNEQFF.

DNA for the CDR3: TGTGCCAGCAGTTTGACAGGGGGCCACTATGGCTACACCTTC. Translation gives CASSLTGGHYGYTF. The J gene is TRBJ1-2, the V gene TRBV27, with 10 bases identical to TRBD1. V dropped 3 bases and J dropped 3; count of bases not matched to a gene: 1. The length of the CDR3 is 14 residues. The germline gives CDR1 MNHEY, CDR2 SMNVEV (reference sequence).

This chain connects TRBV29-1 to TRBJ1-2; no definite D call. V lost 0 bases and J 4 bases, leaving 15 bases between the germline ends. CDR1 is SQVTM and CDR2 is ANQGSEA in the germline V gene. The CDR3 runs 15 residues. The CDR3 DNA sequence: TGCAGCGTTGAAGATCATAGAGAAGCAGGCTATGGCTACACCTTC. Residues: CSVEDHREAGYGYTF.

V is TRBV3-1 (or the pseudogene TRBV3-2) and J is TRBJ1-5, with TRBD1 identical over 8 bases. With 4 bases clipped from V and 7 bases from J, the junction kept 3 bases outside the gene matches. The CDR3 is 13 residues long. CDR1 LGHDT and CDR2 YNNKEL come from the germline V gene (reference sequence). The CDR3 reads CASSRTGQQPQHF. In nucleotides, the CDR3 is TGTGCCAGCAGCCGGACAGGGCAGCAGCCCCAGCATTTT.

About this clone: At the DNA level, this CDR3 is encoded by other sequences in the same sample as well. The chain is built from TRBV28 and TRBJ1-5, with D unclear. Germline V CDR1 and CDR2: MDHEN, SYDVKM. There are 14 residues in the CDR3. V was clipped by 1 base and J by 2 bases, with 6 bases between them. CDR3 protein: CASSLSGGNQPQHF. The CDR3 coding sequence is TGTGCCAGCAGTTTATCGGGTGGCAATCAGCCCCAGCATTTT.

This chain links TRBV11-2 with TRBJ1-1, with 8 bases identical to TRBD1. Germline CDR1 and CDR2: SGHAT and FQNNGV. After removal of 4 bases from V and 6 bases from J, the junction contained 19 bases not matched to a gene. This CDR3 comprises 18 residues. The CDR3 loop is CASSSPPSGGYLLSEAFF. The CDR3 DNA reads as TGTGCCAGCAGCTCGCCACCCTCAGGGGGCTATTTGTTGTCTGAAGCTTTCTTT.

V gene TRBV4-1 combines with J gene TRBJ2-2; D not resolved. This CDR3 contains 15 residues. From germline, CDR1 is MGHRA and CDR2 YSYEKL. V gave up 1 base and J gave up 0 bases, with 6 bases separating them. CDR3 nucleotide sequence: TGCGCCAGCAGCCAAGCTCCAGCGAACACCGGGGAGCTGTTTTTT. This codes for CASSQAPANTGELFF.

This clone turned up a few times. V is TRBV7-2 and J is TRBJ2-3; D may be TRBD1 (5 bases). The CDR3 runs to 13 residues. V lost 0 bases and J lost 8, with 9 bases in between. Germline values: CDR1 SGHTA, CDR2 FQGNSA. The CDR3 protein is CASSLATDGTQYF. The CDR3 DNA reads TGTGCCAGCAGCTTAGCGACAGACGGTACGCAGTATTTT.

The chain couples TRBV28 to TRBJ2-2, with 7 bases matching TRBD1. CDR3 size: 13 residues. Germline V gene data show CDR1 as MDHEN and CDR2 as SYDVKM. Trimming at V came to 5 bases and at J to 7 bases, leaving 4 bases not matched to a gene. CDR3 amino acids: CASSLTGVGELFF. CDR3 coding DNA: TGTGCCAGCAGTCTTACAGGGGTCGGGGAGCTGTTTTTT.

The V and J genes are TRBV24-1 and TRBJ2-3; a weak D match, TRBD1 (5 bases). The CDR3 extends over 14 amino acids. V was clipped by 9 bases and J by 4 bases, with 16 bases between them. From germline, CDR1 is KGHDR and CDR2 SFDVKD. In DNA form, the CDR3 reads TGTGCCACCCAAGGGGCCAGGGTCCCAGATACGCAGTATTTT. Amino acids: CATQGARVPDTQYF.

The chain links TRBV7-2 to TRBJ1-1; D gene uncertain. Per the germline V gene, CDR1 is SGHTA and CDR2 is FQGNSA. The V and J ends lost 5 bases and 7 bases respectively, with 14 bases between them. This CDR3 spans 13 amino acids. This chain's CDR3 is CASSLQAQREAFF. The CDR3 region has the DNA TGTGCCAGCAGCCTCCAGGCCCAACGTGAAGCTTTCTTT.

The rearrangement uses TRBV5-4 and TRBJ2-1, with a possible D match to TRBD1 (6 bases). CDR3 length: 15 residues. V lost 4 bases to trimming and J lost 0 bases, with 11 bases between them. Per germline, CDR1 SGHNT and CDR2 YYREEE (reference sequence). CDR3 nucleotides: TGTGCCAGCAGCGCCGTAGGGGGCTCCTACAATGAGCAGTTCTTC. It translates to CASSAVGGSYNEQFF. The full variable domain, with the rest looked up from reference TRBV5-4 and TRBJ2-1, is ETGVTQSPTHLIKTRGQQVTLRCSSQSGHNTVSWYQQALGQGPQFIFQYYREEENGRGNFPPRFSGLQFPNYSSELNVNALELDDSALYLCASSAVGGSYNEQFFGPGTRLTVL.

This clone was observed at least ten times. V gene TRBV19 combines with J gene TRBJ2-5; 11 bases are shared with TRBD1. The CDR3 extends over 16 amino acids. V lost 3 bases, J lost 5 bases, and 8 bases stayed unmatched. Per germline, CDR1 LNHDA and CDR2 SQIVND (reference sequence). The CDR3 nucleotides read TGTGCCAGTAGTATCTCAGGACAGGGGGCGATGGAGACCCAGTACTTC. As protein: CASSISGQGAMETQYF.

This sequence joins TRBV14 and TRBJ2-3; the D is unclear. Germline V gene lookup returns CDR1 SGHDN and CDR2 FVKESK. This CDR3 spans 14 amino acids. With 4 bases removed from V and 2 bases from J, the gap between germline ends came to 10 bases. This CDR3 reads CASSLTVITDTQYF. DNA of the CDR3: TGTGCCAGCAGCCTAACAGTGATCACAGATACGCAGTATTTT.

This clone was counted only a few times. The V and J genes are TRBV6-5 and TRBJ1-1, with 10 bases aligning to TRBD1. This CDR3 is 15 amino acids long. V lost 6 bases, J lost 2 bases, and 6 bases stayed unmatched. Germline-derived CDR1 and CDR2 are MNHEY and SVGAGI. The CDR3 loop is CASRGQGGRNTEAFF. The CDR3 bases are TGTGCCAGCAGAGGACAGGGGGGGCGAAACACTGAAGCTTTCTTT.

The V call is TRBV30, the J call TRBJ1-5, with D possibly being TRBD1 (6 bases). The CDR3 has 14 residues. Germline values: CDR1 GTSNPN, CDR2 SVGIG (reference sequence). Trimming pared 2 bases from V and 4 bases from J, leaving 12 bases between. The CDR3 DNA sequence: TGTGCCTGGAGTCACGGACAGAGAAATCAGCCCCAGCATTTT. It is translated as CAWSHGQRNQPQHF.

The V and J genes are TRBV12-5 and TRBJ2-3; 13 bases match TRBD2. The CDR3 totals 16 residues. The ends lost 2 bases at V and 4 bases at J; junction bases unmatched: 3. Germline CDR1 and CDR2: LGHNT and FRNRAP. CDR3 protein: CASGLRTSGSADTQYF. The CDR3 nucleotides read TGTGCTAGTGGTTTGCGGACTAGCGGGAGTGCAGATACGCAGTATTTT.

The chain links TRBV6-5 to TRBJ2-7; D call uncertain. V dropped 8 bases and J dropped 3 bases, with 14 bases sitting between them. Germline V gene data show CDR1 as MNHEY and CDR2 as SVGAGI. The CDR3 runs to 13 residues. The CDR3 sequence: CASGDSHSYEQYF. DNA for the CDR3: TGTGCCAGCGGAGACTCCCATAGCTACGAGCAGTACTTC.

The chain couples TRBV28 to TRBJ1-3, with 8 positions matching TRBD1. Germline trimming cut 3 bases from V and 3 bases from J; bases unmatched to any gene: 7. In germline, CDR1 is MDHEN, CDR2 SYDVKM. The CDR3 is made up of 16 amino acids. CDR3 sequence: CASSLSGGFIGNTIYF. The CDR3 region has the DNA TGTGCCAGCAGTTTGTCAGGGGGCTTTATTGGAAACACCATATATTTT.

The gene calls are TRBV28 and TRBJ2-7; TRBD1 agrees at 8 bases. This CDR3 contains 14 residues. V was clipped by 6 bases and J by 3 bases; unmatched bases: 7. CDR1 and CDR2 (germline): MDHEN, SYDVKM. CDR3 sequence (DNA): TGTGCCAGCAGCCTCTCCGGACAGGGCTACGAGCAGTACTTC. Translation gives CASSLSGQGYEQYF.

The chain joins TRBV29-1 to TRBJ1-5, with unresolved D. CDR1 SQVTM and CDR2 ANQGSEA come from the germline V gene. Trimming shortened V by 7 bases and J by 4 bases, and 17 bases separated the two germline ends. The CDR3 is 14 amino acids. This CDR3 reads CSASVLGANQPQHF. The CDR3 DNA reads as TGCAGCGCCAGCGTCCTTGGAGCGAATCAGCCCCAGCATTTT. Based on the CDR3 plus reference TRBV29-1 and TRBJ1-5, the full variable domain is SAVISQKPSRDICQRGTSLTIQCQVDSQVTMMFWYRQQPGQSLTLIATANQGSEATYESGFVIDKFPISRPNLTFSTLTVSNMSPEDSSIYLCSASVLGANQPQHFGDGTRLSIL.

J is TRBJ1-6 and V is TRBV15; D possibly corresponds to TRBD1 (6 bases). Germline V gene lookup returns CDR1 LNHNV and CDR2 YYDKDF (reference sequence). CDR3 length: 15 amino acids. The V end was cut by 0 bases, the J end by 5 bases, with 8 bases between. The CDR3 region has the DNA TGTGCCACCAGCAGAGATTGGACAGATAATTCACCCCTCCACTTT. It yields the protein CATSRDWTDNSPLHF.

As DNA, the CDR3 is TGTGCCAGTAGTATAGGCCCAGGATACGAGCAGTACGTC. Its protein is CASSIGPGYEQYV. V is TRBV19 and J is TRBJ2-7; D not resolved. Germline V gene data show CDR1 as LNHDA and CDR2 as SQIVND (reference sequence). This CDR3 comprises 13 residues. The germline V and J ends were trimmed by 1 base and 4 bases, with 8 bases remaining between them.